The text below deals with one T cell receptor (beta chain). No antigen is known for it. Per-base quality was not reported, and no clone a single base away is much larger than it. These data are taken from a study of technical replicates of blood from a few donors (dated by TCRdb to about 2017). V and J lose 7 bases and 6 bases, and a span of 19 bases separates them. CDR1 and CDR2 (SNHLY, FYNNEI) derive from the germline V gene. Measured from the cysteine to the phenylalanine, the CDR3 is 14 residues long. Of the read, only the CDR3 DNA is kept; its 42 bases are in frame from base 1. Libraries were made using the immunoSEQ multiplex PCR assay. Drawn from immuneACCESS, this table holds only the in-frame rearrangements with V and J called that TCRdb kept. Clones are partly lost; checked studies trace under half to an unresolved V gene and leave the rest unexplained. The sample table records 85,000 to 100,000 clones; around 90% of these occur just once. The top ten clonotypes cover roughly 0.26% of the sample.

The sequence joins TRBV2 to TRBJ2-7; a tentative D match to TRBD2 spans 6 bases. What was sequenced was T cells isolated from PBMCs. This TCR derives from a human donor in good health. For the CDR3, the sequence is CASTYRDFPSEQYF. At the DNA level, the sequence is TGTGCCAGCACCTATCGGGACTTCCCCTCCGAGCAGTACTTC. Joined to the reference TRBV2 and TRBJ2-7 proteins, this CDR3 gives the full variable domain: EPEVTQTPSHQVTQMGQEVILRCVPISNHLYFYWYRQILGQKVEFLVSFYNNEISEKSEIFDDQFSVERPDGSNFTLKIRSTKLEDSAMYFCASTYRDFPSEQYFGPGTRLTVT.